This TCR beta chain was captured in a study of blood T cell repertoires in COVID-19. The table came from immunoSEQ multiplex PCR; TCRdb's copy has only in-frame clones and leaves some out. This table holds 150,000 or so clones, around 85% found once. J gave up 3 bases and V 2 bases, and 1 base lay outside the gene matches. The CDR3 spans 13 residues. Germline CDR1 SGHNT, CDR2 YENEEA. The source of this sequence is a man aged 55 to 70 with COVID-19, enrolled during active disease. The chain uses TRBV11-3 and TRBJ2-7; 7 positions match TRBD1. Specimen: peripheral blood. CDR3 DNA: TGTGCCAGCAGCTTACCAGGGGGCTACGAGCAGTACTTC. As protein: CASSLPGGYEQYF.